This record covers a single T cell receptor beta chain. Its antigen is undetermined. The data were taken from a study of persistence of HIV-infected CD4 T cells. The libraries were made with immunoSEQ version 4 in survey mode. Here immunoSEQ multiplex PCR was the method, and the copy in TCRdb shows in-frame clones only, minus some. The top ten clones hold 1.6% of a sample with more than 35,000 clones, around 80% of them seen once. The stimulus was lysate of CMV-infected fibroblasts, around 11 ug/mL. CD40L-negative CD69-negative CD45RO-high memory CD4+ T cells were sorted as populations depleted of antigen-responding cells. With V trimmed by 5 bases and J by 0 bases, 5 bases remained unmatched. The CDR3 is 15 amino acids. Germline lookup yields CDR1 MNHEY and CDR2 SVGAGI.

This material consisted of CD4+ T cells sorted from PBMCs after roughly 17-hour stimulation, taken from a patient who received antiretroviral therapy. This sequence joins TRBV6-5 and TRBJ2-3; 7 bases are shared with TRBD1. This TCR was sampled from an adult man with HIV who was CMV-seropositive. The chain's CDR3 is CASSTRQGSTDTQYF. CDR3 sequence (DNA): TGTGCCAGCAGTACTAGACAGGGTAGCACAGATACGCAGTATTTT.